A few counts support the clone carrying this TCR beta chain. The germline gene is not matched at one end of the junction; a read error may be the cause. Primed by a sample-barcoded 5' primer and a J-beta primer mix, a second PCR proceeded for roughly 7 to 11 cycles. One entry per CDR3 protein, called by TCRdb with MiXCR from the 5' RACE reads. Among around 1.5 million distinct CDR3 sequences listed, 42% were seen once. Donation came from healthy Caucasian individuals in Russia who were aged roughly 6 to 95. The length of the CDR3 is 10 residues. Germline CDR1 is GTSNPN and CDR2 is SVGIG (reference sequence). This sample was included in a study of blood T cells in healthy people across ages.

Sequencing used blood. The chain is built from TRBV30 and TRBJ2-5; D is ambiguous. This sequence originates from a woman in her late teens or twenties in good health. CDR3 in amino acids: CSWSGETQYF. The CDR3 DNA sequence: TGTTCCTGGAGTGGGGAGACCCAGTACTTC.